This TCR beta chain was sequenced in a study of beta chain features in type 1 diabetes. Study as a whole: Examined across all samples were some 110 million sorted cells.

The sequenced template was cDNA made from the entire isolated RNA. Read counts averaged approximately 3.5 million for samples of naive, central memory and regulatory T cells. The protocol was immunoSEQ multiplex PCR, while the TCRdb copy is restricted to in-frame clones and leaves out a portion. The sample lists 95,000 to 150,000 clones; roughly 15% were seen once. Study-wide results and limits: Diminished insertions and augmented deletions at VDJ junctions characterized type 1 diabetes patients. When Type 1 diabetes patients were examined, their TCRB CDR3s proved moderately but significantly shorter in all four CD4+ subsets. The question left open here concerned HLA type influencing TCRB rearrangement.

The trim removed 4 bases at V and 3 bases at J, leaving 5 bases unmatched. The germline gives CDR1 MNHEY, CDR2 SMNVEV (reference sequence). This CDR3 spans 16 amino acids. Concerning this clone: Its antigen is as yet unknown.

The sequence was collected from a man under 40 with type 1 diabetes. The sequencing input was central memory CD4+ T cells from blood. The J gene is TRBJ1-6, the V gene TRBV27, with 8 positions matching TRBD1. DNA of the CDR3: TGTGCCAGCAGTTCTGGACAGGGCCTCTATAATTCACCCCTCCACTTT. Translating it yields CASSSGQGLYNSPLHF.